What follows are 30 T cell receptor beta chains derived from one specimen sequenced in a study of control samples from healthy donors and cancer patients. The assay was immunoSEQ multiplex PCR, and TCRdb's table has in-frame clones only and misses some. The table shows approximately 70,000 clones, with roughly 80% occurring only once. Sequenced input: blood. The receptors here all came from a man aged 45-65 years in good health.

The chain couples TRBV6-5 to TRBJ2-7; TRBD1 matches 11 bases. The CDR3 runs to 13 residues. CDR1 and CDR2 (germline): MNHEY, SVGAGI. V gave up 7 bases and J gave up 4 bases; unmatched junction bases: 3. CDR3 residues: CASTRDRGYEQYF. In DNA form, the CDR3 reads TGTGCCAGCACTCGGGACAGGGGGTACGAGCAGTACTTC.

The chain is built from TRBV5-1 and TRBJ2-5; 8 bases fit TRBD1. Per the germline V gene, CDR1 is SGHRS and CDR2 is YFSETQ. V lost 4 bases to trimming and J lost 4 bases; unmatched junction nucleotides: 12. This CDR3 has 16 residues. The CDR3 region has the DNA TGCGCCAGCAGCGTGCTTATCACAGGGGGATCAGAGACCCAGTACTTC. Residues: CASSVLITGGSETQYF.

This clone was detected once. The rearrangement links TRBV11-2 to TRBJ2-2; maybe TRBD1 (6 bases). The CDR3 contains 15 residues. Looked up from germline, CDR1 is SGHAT and CDR2 is FQNNGV. Trimming shortened V by 1 base and J by 5 bases, and 11 bases separated the two germline ends. Here the CDR3 DNA reads TGTGCCAGCAGCTTAGGCCCAACAGGGACCGGGGAGCTGTTTTTT. This translates into CASSLGPTGTGELFF. Drawing the rest from reference TRBV11-2 and TRBJ2-2, the complete variable domain is EAGVAQSPRYKIIEKRQSVAFWCNPISGHATLYWYQQILGQGPKLLIQFQNNGVVDDSQLPKDRFSAERLKGVDSTLKIQPAKLEDSAVYLCASSLGPTGTGELFFGEGSRLTVL.

There are a few counts of this clone. V and J are TRBV5-5 and TRBJ2-2; D not certain. CDR1 and CDR2 from the germline V gene are SGHKS and YYEKEE (reference sequence). V was cut by 0 bases and J by 0 bases, with 9 bases left in between. The CDR3 covers 16 residues. The CDR3 here is CASSLESASNTGELFF. CDR3 DNA: TGTGCCAGCAGCTTGGAATCGGCATCGAACACCGGGGAGCTGTTTTTT.

The chain employs TRBV3-1 (or the pseudogene TRBV3-2) and TRBJ2-5; D call uncertain. Trimming cost V 3 bases and J 7 bases, with 15 bases left between them. The CDR3 has 14 residues. Germline-derived CDR1 and CDR2 are LGHDT and YNNKEL (reference sequence). The DNA of the CDR3 is TGTGCCAGCAGCCAGATGTTGGCAAAAGGGACCCAGTACTTC. Translation: CASSQMLAKGTQYF.

The rearrangement joins TRBV6-2 or TRBV6-3 to TRBJ1-2; 10 positions match TRBD1. With 2 bases clipped from V and 3 bases from J, the junction kept 3 bases outside the gene matches. In germline, CDR1 is MNHEY, CDR2 SVGEGT. The length of the CDR3 is 15 residues. The CDR3 region is CASSYRTGGHYGYTF. The CDR3 DNA reads as TGTGCCAGCAGTTACAGGACAGGGGGGCACTATGGCTACACCTTC.

The chain carries TRBV18 and TRBJ1-1, with unresolved D. This CDR3 spans 16 amino acids. Germline values: CDR1 KGHSH, CDR2 LQKENI. The V and J ends lost 2 bases and 2 bases respectively, with 15 bases between them. DNA for the CDR3: TGTGCCAGCTCACCATTGGCACCCGGCGGAAACACTGAAGCTTTCTTT. This codes for CASSPLAPGGNTEAFF.

V usage is TRBV4-3 and J usage is TRBJ2-2; maybe TRBD1 (6 bases). The CDR3 spans 14 residues. Trimming removed 4 bases at V and 3 bases at J, with 9 bases between. CDR1 LGHNA and CDR2 YSLEER come from the germline V gene. The CDR3 protein is CASSLGQYTGELFF. The DNA for the CDR3 is TGCGCCAGCAGCCTCGGACAGTACACCGGGGAGCTGTTTTTT.

This chain uses TRBV19 with TRBJ2-7, with 8 bases fitting TRBD1. The trim removed 4 bases at V and 4 bases at J, leaving 6 bases unmatched. CDR3 length: 14 amino acids. Germline CDR1 and CDR2: LNHDA and SQIVND (reference sequence). The CDR3 nucleotides are TGTGCCAGTAGTAAGGGACAGGTTTTTTACGAGCAGTACTTC. Protein: CASSKGQVFYEQYF.

The V gene is TRBV6-1, the J gene TRBJ1-5; D unclear. Germline CDR1 and CDR2: MNHNS and SASEGT. The V gene lost 2 bases and the J gene lost 7 bases, with 12 bases spanning the gap. The CDR3 has 14 amino acids. The CDR3 reads CASSESARPQPQHF. CDR3 nucleotides: TGTGCCAGCAGTGAATCCGCCAGGCCCCAGCCCCAGCATTTT.

The J gene is TRBJ2-2, the V gene TRBV28; D is unresolved. V gave up 4 bases and J gave up 1 base, with 7 bases separating them. This CDR3 contains 14 residues. Germline V gene lookup returns CDR1 MDHEN and CDR2 SYDVKM. The CDR3 region has the DNA TGTGCCAGCAGTTCCCCAGGGAACACCGGGGAGCTGTTTTTT. Protein: CASSSPGNTGELFF.

This clone was observed a handful of times. V is TRBV7-8 and J is TRBJ1-5; the match to TRBD1 covers 10 bases. The CDR3 has 15 amino acids. J gave up 3 bases and V 5 bases, and 4 bases lay outside the gene matches. Germline CDR1 reads SGHVS; CDR2 reads FQNEAQ. CDR3 in amino acids: CASSPDRGLNQPQHF. The CDR3 DNA is TGTGCCAGCAGCCCAGACAGGGGGCTCAATCAGCCCCAGCATTTT.

DNA of the CDR3: TGTGCCAGCACCCCGGGGCGCTCGCAGCAGTACTTC. This translates into CASTPGRSQQYF. J is TRBJ2-7 and V is TRBV28; D is perhaps TRBD1 or TRBD2 (5 bases each). The CDR3 sequence is 12 residues long. V was trimmed by 7 bases and J by 8 bases, leaving 15 bases between them. Germline V gives CDR1 MDHEN, CDR2 SYDVKM.

The chain is built from TRBV7-9 and TRBJ1-1, with D unclear. Between the trimmed V and J ends, which lost 5 bases and 1 base, there was a span of 11 bases. This CDR3 contains 14 residues. Germline lookup yields CDR1 SEHNR and CDR2 FQNEAQ (reference sequence). The CDR3 is CASSASLGNTEAFF. Written as DNA, the CDR3 is TGTGCCAGCAGCGCTTCATTGGGGAACACTGAAGCTTTCTTT.

The CDR3 DNA reads TGCGCCAGCAGCCAAGTCTTGGGACTAGCGGGAGGTAACGAGCAGTACTTC. Its protein product is CASSQVLGLAGGNEQYF. This chain joins TRBV4-1 and TRBJ2-7; 15 nucleotides agree with TRBD2. This CDR3 has 17 amino acids. Germline V lookup: CDR1 MGHRA, CDR2 YSYEKL. V dropped 1 base and J dropped 5; count of bases not matched to a gene: 6.

This clone has just one count. The V and J genes are TRBV5-6 and TRBJ1-4; TRBD1 aligns across 7 bases. The junction had 1 base not matched to a gene; V was cut back by 3 bases and J by 5 bases. Germline V gene data show CDR1 as SGHDT and CDR2 as YYEEEE. This CDR3 spans 13 amino acids. The chain's CDR3 is CASSWTGNEKLFF. The CDR3 DNA follows: TGTGCCAGCAGCTGGACAGGAAATGAAAAACTGTTTTTT.

The chain employs TRBV30 and TRBJ1-1; no clear D gene. The length of the CDR3 is 13 residues. V gave up 5 bases and J gave up 1 base, with 11 bases separating them. Germline V gene lookup returns CDR1 GTSNPN and CDR2 SVGIG (reference sequence). The CDR3 DNA is TGTGCCTGGGCGGGAGGGAAGAACACTGAAGCTTTCTTT. It is translated as CAWAGGKNTEAFF.

The chain uses TRBV25-1 and TRBJ2-1; TRBD2 agrees at 13 bases. Germline assignment: CDR1 MGHDK and CDR2 SYGVNS. With 6 bases clipped from V and 6 bases from J, the junction kept 5 bases outside the gene matches. This CDR3 has 15 amino acids. CDR3 sequence reads: CASSEGLAGVNEQFF. The CDR3 DNA sequence: TGTGCCAGCAGCGAAGGACTAGCGGGGGTCAATGAGCAGTTCTTC.

The chain links TRBV2 to TRBJ1-5; 11 bases fit TRBD1. CDR3 length: 15 amino acids. CDR1 is SNHLY and CDR2 is FYNNEI in the germline V gene. V was pared by 4 bases and J by 6 bases, with 5 bases of the junction left unmatched. In nucleotides, the CDR3 is TGTGCCAGCAGTGGGACAGGGGGCTCTCGTCAGCCCCAGCATTTT. It yields the protein CASSGTGGSRQPQHF.

The CDR3 spells CASSYSGSSYNEQFF. As DNA, the CDR3 is TGTGCCAGCAGCTATAGCGGGAGCTCCTACAATGAGCAGTTCTTC. The chain links TRBV11-2 to TRBJ2-1; 9 nucleotides agree with TRBD2. V dropped 4 bases and J dropped 0; count of bases not matched to a gene: 1. The CDR3 contains 15 residues. CDR1 and CDR2 from the germline V gene are SGHAT and FQNNGV.

This clone was picked up a small number of times. This CDR3 is CASTLGGRRRSNQPQHF. CDR3 in DNA: TGTGCCAGCACCCTCGGGGGAAGGAGAAGAAGCAATCAGCCCCAGCATTTT. The chain employs TRBV28 and TRBJ1-5; TRBD1 is a possible D gene (5 bases). Trimming shortened V by 7 bases and J by 1 base, and 20 bases separated the two germline ends. This CDR3 is built from 17 residues. CDR1 is MDHEN and CDR2 is SYDVKM in the germline V gene.

The gene calls are TRBV5-5 and TRBJ1-2; 7 bases match TRBD1. The junction had 5 bases not matched to a gene; V was cut back by 1 base and J by 5 bases. The CDR3 loop spans 14 amino acids. Germline V lookup: CDR1 SGHKS, CDR2 YYEKEE (reference sequence). The CDR3 loop is CASSLTGTVYGYTF. CDR3 bases: TGTGCCAGCAGCTTGACCGGGACAGTTTATGGCTACACCTTC.

This clone appeared a few times. The rearrangement uses TRBV6-5 and TRBJ1-5; no firm D call. CDR3 length: 13 amino acids. CDR1 and CDR2 (germline): MNHEY, SVGAGI. V gave up 5 bases and J gave up 6 bases, with 11 bases separating them. This chain's CDR3 is CASSLDLRQPQHF. CDR3 nucleotide sequence: TGTGCCAGCAGTCTGGACCTGCGTCAGCCCCAGCATTTT.

The chain carries TRBV28 and TRBJ2-5, with a weak D call TRBD1 (5 bases). The CDR3 has 15 amino acids. Germline V lookup: CDR1 MDHEN, CDR2 SYDVKM. Trimming removed 7 bases at V and 0 bases at J, with 15 bases between. In DNA form, the CDR3 reads TGTGCCAGCACCCCTGGGGCTCAGTACCAAGAGACCCAGTACTTC. This translates into CASTPGAQYQETQYF.

This clone was observed a single time. The V gene is TRBV3-1 (or the pseudogene TRBV3-2), the J gene TRBJ1-1; no reliable D call. The V end lost 3 bases, the J end lost 1 base, and 0 bases lay between the germline ends. The CDR3 loop spans 11 amino acids. Germline V gene lookup returns CDR1 LGHDT and CDR2 YNNKEL (reference sequence). Written as DNA, the CDR3 is TGTGCCAGCAGCCAGAACACTGAAGCTTTCTTT. Residues: CASSQNTEAFF.

This rearrangement joins TRBV7-2 to TRBJ2-1, with a tentative D call TRBD2 (6 bases). Germline-derived CDR1 and CDR2 are SGHTA and FQGNSA. V lost 0 bases to trimming and J lost 8 bases, with 11 bases between them. This CDR3 is 14 amino acids long. CDR3 sequence reads: CASSLAGGSDEQFF. DNA for the CDR3: TGTGCCAGCAGCTTAGCGGGAGGTTCCGATGAGCAGTTCTTC.

This chain connects TRBV27 to TRBJ1-2; D gene unclear. The CDR3 has 13 amino acids. Trimming cost V 3 bases and J 2 bases, with 7 bases left between them. The V gene's germline CDR1 is MNHEY and CDR2 SMNVEV (reference sequence). CDR3 residues: CASSLRENYGYTF. The CDR3 DNA reads TGTGCCAGCAGTTTGCGGGAGAACTATGGCTACACCTTC.

This chain connects TRBV24-1 to TRBJ2-7; D gene ambiguous. V was pared by 4 bases and J by 4 bases, with 4 bases between. CDR1 is KGHDR and CDR2 is SFDVKD in the germline V gene. The CDR3 totals 11 residues. CDR3 residues: CATSEGYEQYF. The CDR3 nucleotides are TGTGCCACCAGTGAAGGGTACGAGCAGTACTTC.

The V call is TRBV29-1, the J call TRBJ1-1; 9 bases align to TRBD1. V dropped 6 bases and J dropped 5; count of bases not matched to a gene: 10. This CDR3 spans 14 amino acids. Per the germline V gene, CDR1 is SQVTM and CDR2 is ANQGSEA. The CDR3 coding sequence is TGCAGCGTGGTACAGGGGGCGCGGGGAACTGAAGCTTTCTTT. It translates to CSVVQGARGTEAFF. The full variable domain, in which reference TRBV29-1 and TRBJ1-1 provide the parts outside the CDR3, is SAVISQKPSRDICQRGTSLTIQCQVDSQVTMMFWYRQQPGQSLTLIATANQGSEATYESGFVIDKFPISRPNLTFSTLTVSNMSPEDSSIYLCSVVQGARGTEAFFGQGTRLTVV.

This chain connects TRBV7-9 to TRBJ2-3; D may be TRBD2 (6 bases). The CDR3 totals 16 residues. The V gene's germline CDR1 is SEHNR and CDR2 FQNEAQ (reference sequence). Trimming removed 5 bases at V and 2 bases at J, with 17 bases between. CDR3 loop: CASSRGTARSTDTQYF. CDR3 coding DNA: TGTGCCAGCAGCCGCGGGACGGCCCGTTCCACAGATACGCAGTATTTT.